Here is one T cell receptor beta chain with its context. Germline V gene data show CDR1 as MNHEY and CDR2 as SMNVEV (reference sequence). V was pared by 2 bases and J by 3 bases, with 5 bases of the junction left unmatched. The CDR3 spans 16 residues. The data were obtained in a study of regulatory T cells in long-lasting Graves disease. To make TCR beta libraries, researchers used iRepertoire HTBI primers and Arm-PCR of CDR3 regions. TCRdb reanalysed the multiplex PCR reads using MiXCR and keeps one entry per CDR3 protein. Of under 500,000 distinct CDR3 sequences listed, around 20% are singletons. Regarding time point: persistent/refractory GD, antithyroid drugs over 5 years with positive TRAb. The TCR library was made from RNA that had been extracted from PBMCs in TRIzol.

This rearrangement joins TRBV27 to TRBJ2-7; TRBD2 matches at 12 bases. Here the sequenced sample was peripheral blood mononuclear cells (PBMCs), taken when the disease was refractory, from a patient treated with antithyroid drugs. This receptor was obtained from a female donor with Graves disease. CDR3 residues: CASSLGGLAGLYEQYF. CDR3 bases: TGTGCCAGCAGTTTAGGAGGACTAGCGGGGCTCTACGAGCAGTACTTC.